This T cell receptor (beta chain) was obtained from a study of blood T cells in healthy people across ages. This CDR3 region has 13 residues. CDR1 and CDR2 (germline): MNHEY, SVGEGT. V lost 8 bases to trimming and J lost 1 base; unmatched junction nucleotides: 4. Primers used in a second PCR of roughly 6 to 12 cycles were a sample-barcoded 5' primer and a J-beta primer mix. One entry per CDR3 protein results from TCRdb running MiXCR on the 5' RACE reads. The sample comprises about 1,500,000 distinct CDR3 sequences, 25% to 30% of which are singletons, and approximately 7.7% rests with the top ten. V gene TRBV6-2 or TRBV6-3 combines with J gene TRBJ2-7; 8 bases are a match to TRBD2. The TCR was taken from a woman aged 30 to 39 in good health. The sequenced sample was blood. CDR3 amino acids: CASGGTRSYEQYF. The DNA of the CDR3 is TGTGCCAGCGGCGGGACTAGGTCCTACGAGCAGTACTTC.